The rows below give T cell receptor beta chains drawn from one sample of a study of T cells in Graves' hyperthyroidism and ophthalmopathy. TCRdb ran MiXCR on the multiplex PCR reads and lists one entry per CDR3 protein. The sample has a few hundred thousand distinct CDR3 sequences, around 16% seen once. Sequenced sample: blood. The receptor set was obtained from a woman in her twenties or thirties with Graves' hyperthyroidism. Each CDR3 is given with its conserved first and last residue. D genes are given only for firm matches. A row's size may be missing; if present it is once, few, many or a size class.

D	V	size	J	DNA	CDR3
.	TRBV7-2	many	TRBJ1-1	TGTGCCAGCAGCTCGTGGGGGAGGTTCTCTGAAGCTTTCTTT	CASSSWGRFSEAFF
TRBD2	TRBV28	.	TRBJ2-3	TGTGCCAGCAACCCTAGGACTAGCGAGCAGTATTTT	CASNPRTSEQYF
.	TRBV3-1	many	TRBJ2-2	TGTGCCAGCACCTGGAACACCGGGGAGCTGTTTTTT	CASTWNTGELFF
.	TRBV19	.	TRBJ2-3	TGTGCCACCGAGGGGGCTAGCGGGTTGAATACGCAGTATTTT	CATEGASGLNTQYF
TRBD2	TRBV20-1	few	TRBJ2-7	TGCAGTGCTAGGCCGACTAGCGGGAGATTCTACGAGCAGTACTTC	CSARPTSGRFYEQYF
TRBD1	TRBV2	few	TRBJ2-7	TGTGCCGCTAACAGGGGCCCCTTTCGAGAGCAGTACTTC	CAANRGPFREQYF
TRBD1	TRBV20-1	.	TRBJ1-2	TGCAGTGCTAGAGTCCCAGCCGGGACAGGGATCTCATTTAACTATGGCTACACCTTC	CSARVPAGTGISFNYGYTF
.	TRBV6-1	few	TRBJ2-3	TGTGCCAGCAGACGGGGGTTTGGTACGCAGTATTTT	CASRRGFGTQYF
.	TRBV12-3/TRBV12-4	many	TRBJ2-7	TGTGCCAGCAGTTTGGCAGGTGGGCCCTACGAGCAGTACTTC	CASSLAGGPYEQYF
.	TRBV5-6	.	TRBJ2-5	TGTGCCAGCAGCACCCCGGGACAGATGAGAAACCGGGAGGCCCAGTACTTC	CASSTPGQMRNREAQYF
.	TRBV6-5	many	TRBJ1-5	TGTGCCAGCAGTTACGAAGGCAATTCGAGCCCCCAGCATTTT	CASSYEGNSSPQHF
.	TRBV10-3	few	TRBJ2-1	TGTGCCATCAGCCGGGACGGATTCTACAATGAGCAGTTCTTC	CAISRDGFYNEQFF
.	TRBV20-1	many	TRBJ1-1	TGCAGTGCTAGAACCAGCGGGGACACTCTGAACACTGAAGCTTTCTTT	CSARTSGDTLNTEAFF
.	TRBV5-1	.	TRBJ2-2	TGCGCCAGCAGTTACAGGGTCTTCGCCGGGGAGCTGTTTTTT	CASSYRVFAGELFF
TRBD2	TRBV5-1	few	TRBJ2-7	TGCGCCAGCAGCTTGGGGCTAGCGGGTTCCGAGCAGTACTTC	CASSLGLAGSEQYF
.	TRBV7-2	many	TRBJ2-3	TGTGCCAGCAGACCAAATTTGGGGGGTTCCACGGGCACAGATACGCAGTATTTT	CASRPNLGGSTGTDTQYF
TRBD1	TRBV6-6	.	TRBJ1-2	TGTGCCAGCAGTTACTCCACGACCGGGACAGGGTTCTATGGCTACACCTTC	CASSYSTTGTGFYGYTF
.	TRBV28	many	TRBJ2-7	TGTGCCAGCGGAGGAGGTGGCTACGAGCAGTACTTC	CASGGGGYEQYF
TRBD1	TRBV10-3	.	TRBJ2-2	TGTGCCATCAGTGATGATATATTGACAGGGTACACCGGGGAGCTGTTTTTT	CAISDDILTGYTGELFF
TRBD1	TRBV7-9	many	TRBJ1-2	TGTGCCAGCAGCGAACAGGGGAACTATGGCTACACCTTC	CASSEQGNYGYTF
TRBD2	TRBV3-1	many	TRBJ2-1	TGTGCCAGCAGCCAAGGACTAGCCGGCAATGAGCAGTTCTTC	CASSQGLAGNEQFF
.	TRBV2	many	TRBJ2-7	TGTGCCAGCAGCCAGGGTTACGGGCAGTACTTC	CASSQGYGQYF
.	TRBV5-1	many	TRBJ1-2	TGCGCCAGCAGCCACGACAGGACCGGCTACACCTTC	CASSHDRTGYTF